These 30 T cell receptor beta chains were sequenced from one sample in a study of HIV-infected patients and healthy controls (dated by TCRdb to 2013 to 2014). To prepare the library, 5' RACE was applied. Sequencing instrument: Illumina MiSeq. The public sequencing data were trimmed at Q25 with fastp and processed into clonotypes with MiXCR by TCRdb, which kept only in-frame beta chains. Records with the same CDR3 protein are collapsed into one entry carrying the most frequent genes and DNA. In all, the sample holds about 64,000 distinct CDR3 sequences, and 15% to 20% of those were seen once. Of the sample, 1.4% falls within the top ten clones. Sequenced: CD4+ T cells from blood. These TCRs come from a human donor in good health.

This clonotype was observed at least ten times. The rearrangement joins TRBV29-1 to TRBJ1-1, with D possibly matching TRBD1 (5 bases). The V end lost 7 bases, the J end lost 4 bases, and 16 bases lay between the germline ends. CDR3 length equals 13 residues. In germline, CDR1 is SQVTM, CDR2 ANQGSEA. The CDR3 coding sequence is TGCAGCGCCATGGGGGTTTTTATCACTGAAGCTTTCTTT. Encoded protein: CSAMGVFITEAFF.

This clonotype was found many times. V gene TRBV20-1 combines with J gene TRBJ1-5; unclear D gene. CDR3 length equals 16 residues. Germline CDR1 DFQATT, CDR2 SNEGSKA (reference sequence). V lost 6 bases and J 1 base, leaving 19 bases between the germline ends. The CDR3 is CSAIDKGSLSNQPQHF. The CDR3 DNA sequence: TGCAGTGCCATAGATAAGGGAAGCCTCAGCAATCAGCCCCAGCATTTT.

This chain joins TRBV20-1 and TRBJ2-5; 8 nucleotides line up with TRBD2. This CDR3 has 13 amino acids. Germline CDR1 and CDR2: DFQATT and SNEGSKA (reference sequence). Losses at the gene ends were 3 bases for V and 4 bases for J; bases not matched to a gene: 4. CDR3 in amino acids: CSASGRAAETQYF. The CDR3 DNA sequence: TGCAGTGCTAGCGGGAGGGCCGCAGAGACCCAGTACTTC.

The V call is TRBV10-3, the J call TRBJ1-5, with D perhaps TRBD1 (6 bases). Germline V lookup: CDR1 ENHRY, CDR2 SYGVKD. The V end lost 5 bases, the J end lost 0 bases, and 11 bases lay between the germline ends. This CDR3 comprises 15 residues. The DNA of the CDR3 is TGTGCCATCAGTCGGGACAAGTATAGCAATCAGCCCCAGCATTTT. Translated: CAISRDKYSNQPQHF.

The rearrangement joins TRBV5-4 to TRBJ1-1, with D possibly TRBD1 on 6 matching bases. The length of the CDR3 is 14 residues. Trimming pared 1 base from V and 4 bases from J, leaving 11 bases between. The V gene's germline CDR1 is SGHNT and CDR2 YYREEE (reference sequence). The CDR3 spells CASSLWGLGTEAFF. CDR3 in DNA: TGTGCCAGCAGCTTGTGGGGGCTCGGCACTGAAGCTTTCTTT.

The chain has TRBV5-1 and TRBJ1-2; D is unresolved. This CDR3 has 14 amino acids. V lost 4 bases and J lost 10, with 20 bases in between. Germline-derived CDR1 and CDR2 are SGHRS and YFSETQ. CDR3 bases: TGCGCCAGCAGCCGGCCCGGTAGCCTCTCTGACTACACCTTC. Protein: CASSRPGSLSDYTF. Filled out from reference TRBV5-1 and TRBJ1-2, the complete variable domain reads KAGVTQTPRYLIKTRGQQVTLSCSPISGHRSVSWYQQTPGQGLQFLFEYFSETQRNKGNFPGRFSGRQFSNSRSEMNVSTLELGDSALYLCASSRPGSLSDYTFGSGTRLTVV.

V and J are TRBV6-1 and TRBJ1-5; D may be TRBD1 (5 bases). This CDR3 contains 15 residues. The V gene's germline CDR1 is MNHNS and CDR2 SASEGT. Trimming removed 2 bases from V and 0 bases from J, with 8 bases in between. The CDR3 DNA is TGTGCCAGCAGTGAAACAGGCTATAGCAATCAGCCCCAGCATTTT. Its protein is CASSETGYSNQPQHF.

This clonotype was seen repeatedly, ten times or more. This chain joins TRBV12-3 or TRBV12-4 and TRBJ2-1, with 8 bases lining up with TRBD2. Trimming took 3 bases from V and 4 from J; bases not matched to a gene: 11. CDR3 size: 17 residues. In DNA form, the CDR3 reads TGTGCCAGCAGTTTCACCGGACTAGCCATAAGTTACAATGAGCAGTTCTTC. Translation: CASSFTGLAISYNEQFF.

V is TRBV19 and J is TRBJ1-5; 8 positions match TRBD1. CDR1 and CDR2 (germline): LNHDA, SQIVND (reference sequence). Losses at the gene ends were 3 bases for V and 8 bases for J; bases not matched to a gene: 9. This CDR3 is 15 amino acids long. The CDR3 DNA reads TGTGCCAGTAGTATTGGGGACAGGCTCATCAAGCCCCAGCATTTT. It yields the protein CASSIGDRLIKPQHF. Together with reference TRBV19 and TRBJ1-5, the CDR3 gives the full variable domain: DGGITQSPKYLFRKEGQNVTLSCEQNLNHDAMYWYRQDPGQGLRLIYYSQIVNDFQKGDIAEGYSVSREKKESFPLTVTSAQKNPTAFYLCASSIGDRLIKPQHFGDGTRLSIL.

This clonotype has a handful of counts. The J gene is TRBJ1-5, the V gene TRBV6-5, with 8 bases identical to TRBD1. This CDR3 spans 14 amino acids. The trim removed 6 bases at V and 7 bases at J, leaving 8 bases unmatched. Germline V gene lookup returns CDR1 MNHEY and CDR2 SVGAGI. The CDR3, as DNA: TGTGCCAGCAGGCCCAGGGGGCTGGAACAGCCCCAGCATTTT. It translates to CASRPRGLEQPQHF.

The J gene is TRBJ1-5, the V gene TRBV11-2, with unresolved D. CDR1 is SGHAT and CDR2 is FQNNGV in the germline V gene. With 0 bases removed from V and 6 bases from J, the gap between germline ends came to 15 bases. The CDR3 spans 16 residues. CDR3 region: CASSLDGPRLGQPQHF. The CDR3, as DNA: TGTGCCAGCAGCTTAGACGGACCGCGTTTGGGTCAGCCCCAGCATTTT.

At least ten counts were recorded for this clonotype. The chain combines TRBV6-6 with TRBJ2-6; D not certain. The V gene's germline CDR1 is MNHNY and CDR2 SVGAGI (reference sequence). V shed 6 bases and J shed 9 bases, with 6 bases lying between them. The CDR3 runs to 11 residues. This chain's CDR3 is CASRIDNVLTF. CDR3 sequence (DNA): TGTGCCAGCAGGATCGACAACGTCCTGACTTTC.

V and J are TRBV19 and TRBJ1-4; 9 nucleotides agree with TRBD1. The CDR3 loop spans 15 amino acids. Germline assignment: CDR1 LNHDA and CDR2 SQIVND (reference sequence). Trimming at V came to 5 bases and at J to 5 bases, leaving 6 bases not matched to a gene. Written as DNA, the CDR3 is TGTGCCAGTAGTCTCGGACAGGGGTCGAATGAAAAACTGTTTTTT. It encodes CASSLGQGSNEKLFF.

V gene TRBV6-1 combines with J gene TRBJ1-2; D is perhaps TRBD1 (5 bases). In germline, CDR1 is MNHNS, CDR2 SASEGT. The V end lost 1 base, the J end lost 4 bases, and 10 bases lay between the germline ends. CDR3 length: 14 amino acids. The DNA for the CDR3 is TGTGCCAGCAGTGAAGGGGCAGGGACCTATGGCTACACCTTC. It yields the protein CASSEGAGTYGYTF.

In its sample, this clonotype was seen many times. This chain uses TRBV12-3 or TRBV12-4 with TRBJ1-2; 7 positions agree with TRBD1. This CDR3 has 14 residues. J gave up 8 bases and V 8 bases, and 14 bases lay outside the gene matches. CDR3 sequence reads: CASGPRGQMIGYTF. The CDR3 nucleotides are TGTGCCAGCGGCCCCAGGGGACAGATGATCGGCTACACCTTC.

This rearrangement joins TRBV29-1 to TRBJ1-3, with D perhaps matching TRBD1 (5 bases). Germline CDR1 reads SQVTM; CDR2 reads ANQGSEA. V gave up 7 bases and J gave up 4 bases, with 20 bases separating them. The CDR3 runs to 15 residues. The CDR3, as DNA: TGCAGCGCTACGAAATGGGGGGGTTCCGGAAACACCATATATTTT. This encodes CSATKWGGSGNTIYF.

A few counts support this clonotype. This chain links TRBV19 with TRBJ2-1, with 8 bases matching TRBD1. This CDR3 spans 14 amino acids. Germline V gene lookup returns CDR1 LNHDA and CDR2 SQIVND (reference sequence). V trimming: 5 bases; J trimming: 3 bases; junction bases outside the gene matches: 3. The DNA for the CDR3 is TGTGCCAGTAGTGTAGGGACAGGCTACAATGAGCAGTTCTTC. It is translated as CASSVGTGYNEQFF.

This clonotype was seen at least ten times. This chain links TRBV10-2 with TRBJ1-4; TRBD1 might be the D (5 bases). Trimming removed 5 bases at V and 2 bases at J, with 9 bases between. The CDR3 has 14 residues. Germline values: CDR1 WSHSY, CDR2 SAAADI. The CDR3 loop is CASSSRVTNEKLFF. The CDR3 DNA follows: TGCGCCAGCAGTAGCAGGGTGACTAATGAAAAACTGTTTTTT.

This clonotype was seen once. This chain joins TRBV7-8 and TRBJ2-4; 7 bases are shared with TRBD1. Germline V gene data show CDR1 as SGHVS and CDR2 as FQNEAQ. J was trimmed by 0 bases and V by 5 bases; bases with no gene match: 7. This CDR3 is built from 16 residues. CDR3 in DNA: TGTGCCAGCAGCCCACGACAGGGATTAGCCAAAAACATTCAGTACTTC. Amino acid sequence: CASSPRQGLAKNIQYF.

This clonotype was observed a few times. The rearrangement uses TRBV5-6 and TRBJ2-1; D might be TRBD2 (5 bases). V lost 3 bases, J lost 9 bases, and 19 bases lay in between. This CDR3 contains 15 residues. From germline, CDR1 is SGHDT and CDR2 YYEEEE. The CDR3 DNA reads as TGTGCCAGCAGCTCCGGACTCACCCCCGTTCGTGAGCAGTTCTTC. Protein product: CASSSGLTPVREQFF.

The chain joins TRBV7-2 to TRBJ1-6; tentative D call: TRBD1 (5 bases). The germline V gene has CDR1 SGHTA and CDR2 FQGNSA. The CDR3 totals 15 residues. V lost 1 base, J lost 10 bases, and 14 bases lay in between. In DNA, the CDR3 is TGTGCCAGCAGCTTAGAGGGGTTTTCGGGATCACCCCTCCACTTT. Encoded protein: CASSLEGFSGSPLHF.

The chain recombines TRBV5-5 with TRBJ2-3, with a weak D call TRBD2 (5 bases). This CDR3 spans 18 amino acids. Deletions cut 0 bases from V and 0 bases from J, with 17 bases between. CDR1 and CDR2 (germline): SGHKS, YYEKEE (reference sequence). The CDR3: CASSLAPSRGSSTDTQYF. CDR3 in DNA: TGTGCCAGCAGCTTGGCACCGTCCCGCGGGTCTAGCACAGATACGCAGTATTTT.

Many counts were recorded for this clonotype. The chain couples TRBV4-1 to TRBJ2-1, with 8 bases that match TRBD1. CDR3 length: 17 amino acids. Trimming cost V 5 bases and J 0 bases; bases outside gene matches: 9. Per the germline V gene, CDR1 is MGHRA and CDR2 is YSYEKL. The DNA for the CDR3 is TGCGCCAGCAGCTTTGGACAGGGCGAAAGCTCCTACAATGAGCAGTTCTTC. Translation gives CASSFGQGESSYNEQFF.

This clonotype was detected ten times or more. The genes are TRBV10-3 and TRBJ2-5; 7 bases align to TRBD1. V dropped 6 bases and J dropped 5; count of bases not matched to a gene: 6. This CDR3 comprises 13 residues. In germline, CDR1 is ENHRY, CDR2 SYGVKD. The CDR3 DNA reads TGTGCCATCAGATCAGGGGGTGGCGAGACCCAGTACTTC. Translating gives CAIRSGGGETQYF.

This clonotype was picked up many times. V gene TRBV29-1 combines with J gene TRBJ1-1; unclear D gene. This CDR3 is 12 amino acids long. Germline assignment: CDR1 SQVTM and CDR2 ANQGSEA. V was shortened by 7 bases and J by 1 base, with 10 bases between the two germline ends. CDR3 in amino acids: CSAGRSNTEAFF. CDR3 nucleotides: TGCAGCGCCGGAAGGTCGAACACTGAAGCTTTCTTT. Using reference TRBV29-1 and TRBJ1-1 for the parts outside the CDR3, the full variable domain is SAVISQKPSRDICQRGTSLTIQCQVDSQVTMMFWYRQQPGQSLTLIATANQGSEATYESGFVIDKFPISRPNLTFSTLTVSNMSPEDSSIYLCSAGRSNTEAFFGQGTRLTVV.

This clonotype was recorded many times. The chain is built from TRBV10-3 and TRBJ1-4, with D perhaps matching TRBD1 (5 bases). The CDR3 is made up of 16 amino acids. Trimming took 4 bases from V and 5 from J, leaving 17 bases between them. CDR1 ENHRY and CDR2 SYGVKD come from the germline V gene. CDR3 DNA sequence: TGTGCCATCAGTGTCCAGCCGGGGTGGACAAATGAAAAACTGTTTTTT. Amino acid sequence: CAISVQPGWTNEKLFF.

The chain combines TRBV20-1 with TRBJ1-5, with TRBD1 matching 12 bases. Germline CDR1 and CDR2: DFQATT and SNEGSKA (reference sequence). V lost 2 bases, J lost 6 bases, and 2 bases stayed unmatched. CDR3 length: 14 residues. The DNA of the CDR3 is TGCAGTGCTAGAAGGGACAGGGGGCCTCAGCCCCAGCATTTT. It yields the protein CSARRDRGPQPQHF.

The chain carries TRBV7-2 and TRBJ2-6, with 7 bases that match TRBD1. Germline V gene sequence: CDR1 SGHTA, CDR2 FQGNSA. This CDR3 region has 16 residues. The V and J ends lost 5 bases and 2 bases, in that order; junction bases with no gene match: 6. The CDR3, as DNA: TGTGCCAGCAGCCCTACAGGGGTGCCTGGGGCCAACGTCCTGACTTTC. Its translation: CASSPTGVPGANVLTF.

This clonotype came up many times. The genes are TRBV12-3 or TRBV12-4 and TRBJ1-5; tentative D call: TRBD1 (5 bases). This CDR3 is 14 amino acids long. With 3 bases removed from V and 3 bases from J, the gap between germline ends came to 9 bases. In nucleotides, the CDR3 is TGTGCCAGCAGTTTTCAGGGTACCAATCAGCCCCAGCATTTT. This gives the protein CASSFQGTNQPQHF.

Here the CDR3 DNA reads TGTGCCAGTAGTAAGGACAGGGTCAGCAATCAGCCCCAGCATTTT. Translation: CASSKDRVSNQPQHF. The V and J genes are TRBV19 and TRBJ1-5; 8 bases line up with TRBD1. The CDR3 sequence is 15 residues long. V was clipped by 4 bases and J by 1 base; unmatched bases: 3. From germline, CDR1 is LNHDA and CDR2 SQIVND (reference sequence).